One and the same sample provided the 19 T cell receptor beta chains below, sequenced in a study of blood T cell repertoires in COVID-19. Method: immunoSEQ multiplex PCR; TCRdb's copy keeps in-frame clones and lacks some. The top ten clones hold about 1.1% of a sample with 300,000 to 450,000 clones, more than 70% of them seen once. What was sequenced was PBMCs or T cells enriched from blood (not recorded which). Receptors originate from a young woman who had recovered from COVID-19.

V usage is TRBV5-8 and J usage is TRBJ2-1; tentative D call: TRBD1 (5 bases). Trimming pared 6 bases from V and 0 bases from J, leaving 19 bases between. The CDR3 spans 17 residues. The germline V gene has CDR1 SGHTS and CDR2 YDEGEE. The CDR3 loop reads CASTAQGAVLSYNEQFF. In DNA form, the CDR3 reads TGTGCCAGCACTGCCCAAGGGGCGGTCCTCTCCTACAATGAGCAGTTCTTC.

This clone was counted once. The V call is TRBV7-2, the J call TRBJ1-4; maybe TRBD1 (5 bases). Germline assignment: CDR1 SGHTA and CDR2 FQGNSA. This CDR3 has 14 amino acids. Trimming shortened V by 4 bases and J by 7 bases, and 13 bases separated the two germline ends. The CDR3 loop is CASSSLDGGEKLFF. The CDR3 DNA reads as TGTGCCAGCAGCTCTTTAGACGGGGGTGAAAAACTGTTTTTT. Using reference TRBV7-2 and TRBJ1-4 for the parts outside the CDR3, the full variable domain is GAGVSQSPSNKVTEKGKDVELRCDPISGHTALYWYRQSLGQGLEFLIYFQGNSAPDKSGLPSDRFSAERTGGSVSTLTIQRTQQEDSAVYLCASSSLDGGEKLFFGSGTQLSVL.

Written as DNA, the CDR3 is TGTGCCAGCAGCTTTGGGGGGAGTGGTACAGATACGCAGTATTTT. The encoded protein is CASSFGGSGTDTQYF. V is TRBV5-4 and J is TRBJ2-3; possibly TRBD2 for D (6 bases). Per germline, CDR1 SGHNT and CDR2 YYREEE (reference sequence). The ends were cut back, 2 bases at V and 3 bases at J, with 13 bases in the middle. This CDR3 comprises 15 residues.

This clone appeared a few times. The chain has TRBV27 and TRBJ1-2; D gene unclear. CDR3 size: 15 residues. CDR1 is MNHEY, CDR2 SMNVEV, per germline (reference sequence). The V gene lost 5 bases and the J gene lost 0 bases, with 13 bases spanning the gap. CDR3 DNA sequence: TGTGCCAGCAGTCAACTCCCCGGGACTAACTATGGCTACACCTTC. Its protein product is CASSQLPGTNYGYTF.

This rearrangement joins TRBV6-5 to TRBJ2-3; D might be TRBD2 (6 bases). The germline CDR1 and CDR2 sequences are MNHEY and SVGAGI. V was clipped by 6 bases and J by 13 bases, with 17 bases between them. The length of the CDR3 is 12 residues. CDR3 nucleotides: TGTGCCAGCAGACCTCCGGGACCGGGGGAGTATTTT. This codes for CASRPPGPGEYF.

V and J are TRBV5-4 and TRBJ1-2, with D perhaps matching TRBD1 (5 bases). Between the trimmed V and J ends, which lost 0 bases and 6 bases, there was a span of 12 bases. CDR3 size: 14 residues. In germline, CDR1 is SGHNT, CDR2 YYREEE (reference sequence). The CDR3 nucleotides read TGTGCCAGCAGCTTGGTCGGGGGAGGGAATGGCTACACCTTC. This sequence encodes CASSLVGGGNGYTF. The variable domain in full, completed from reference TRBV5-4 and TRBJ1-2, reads ETGVTQSPTHLIKTRGQQVTLRCSSQSGHNTVSWYQQALGQGPQFIFQYYREEENGRGNFPPRFSGLQFPNYSSELNVNALELDDSALYLCASSLVGGGNGYTFGSGTRLTVV.

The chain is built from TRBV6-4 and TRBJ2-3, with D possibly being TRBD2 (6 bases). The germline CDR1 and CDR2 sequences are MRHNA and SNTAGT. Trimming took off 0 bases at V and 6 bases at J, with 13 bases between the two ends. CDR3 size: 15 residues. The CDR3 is CASSDSPTRGDTQYF. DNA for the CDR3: TGTGCCAGCAGTGACTCCCCGACTAGGGGCGATACGCAGTATTTT.

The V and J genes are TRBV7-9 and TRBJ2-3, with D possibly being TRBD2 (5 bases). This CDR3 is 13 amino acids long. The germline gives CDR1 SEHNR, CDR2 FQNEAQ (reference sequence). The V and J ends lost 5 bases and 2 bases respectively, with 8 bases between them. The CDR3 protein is CASSMDSTDTQYF. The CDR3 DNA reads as TGTGCCAGCAGCATGGACTCCACAGATACGCAGTATTTT.

DNA of the CDR3: TGTGCCAGCAGCTTAGCGACAGGGACTCGGGGCTACACCTTC. It specifies CASSLATGTRGYTF. The chain employs TRBV7-2 and TRBJ1-2; 7 bases map to TRBD1. Germline V lookup: CDR1 SGHTA, CDR2 FQGNSA. J lost 8 bases, V lost 0 bases, and 6 bases had no gene match. The CDR3 consists of 14 residues.

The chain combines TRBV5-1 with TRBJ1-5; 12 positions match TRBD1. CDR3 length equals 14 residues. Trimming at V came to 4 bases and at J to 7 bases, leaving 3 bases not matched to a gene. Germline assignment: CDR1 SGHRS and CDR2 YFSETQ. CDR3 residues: CASSPGQGAQPQHF. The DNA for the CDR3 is TGCGCCAGCAGCCCGGGACAGGGGGCACAGCCCCAGCATTTT.

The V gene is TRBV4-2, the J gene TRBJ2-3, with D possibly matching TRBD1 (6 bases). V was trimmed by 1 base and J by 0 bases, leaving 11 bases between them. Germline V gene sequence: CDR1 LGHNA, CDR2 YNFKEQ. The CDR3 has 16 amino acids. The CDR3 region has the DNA TGTGCCAGCAGCCAAGTTGCCCAGGGGAGCACAGATACGCAGTATTTT. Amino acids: CASSQVAQGSTDTQYF.

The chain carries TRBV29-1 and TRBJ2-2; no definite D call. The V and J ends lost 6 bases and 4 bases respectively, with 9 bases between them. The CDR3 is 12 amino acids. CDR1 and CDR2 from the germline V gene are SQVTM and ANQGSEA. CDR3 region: CSVVYSTGELFF. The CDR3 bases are TGCAGCGTGGTCTATAGCACCGGGGAGCTGTTTTTT.

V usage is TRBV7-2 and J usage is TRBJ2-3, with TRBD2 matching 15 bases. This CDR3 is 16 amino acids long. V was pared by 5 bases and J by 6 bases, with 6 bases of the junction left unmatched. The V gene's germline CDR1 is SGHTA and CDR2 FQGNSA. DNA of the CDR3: TGTGCCAGCAGCCGGCCTGGGACTAGCGGGGGGGATACGCAGTATTTT. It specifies CASSRPGTSGGDTQYF.

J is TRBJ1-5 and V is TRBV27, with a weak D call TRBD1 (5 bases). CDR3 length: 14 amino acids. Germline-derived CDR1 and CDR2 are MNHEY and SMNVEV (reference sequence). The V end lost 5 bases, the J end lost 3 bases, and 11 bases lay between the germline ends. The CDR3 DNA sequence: TGTGCCAGCAGTATCGGGGGACCCAATCAGCCCCAGCATTTT. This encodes CASSIGGPNQPQHF.

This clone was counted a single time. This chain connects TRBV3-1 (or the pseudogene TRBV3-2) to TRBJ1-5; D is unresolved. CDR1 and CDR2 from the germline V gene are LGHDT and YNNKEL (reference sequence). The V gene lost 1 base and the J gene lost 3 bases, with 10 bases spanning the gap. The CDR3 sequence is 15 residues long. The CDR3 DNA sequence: TGTGCCAGCAGCCAAGTTCCAGGATACAATCAGCCCCAGCATTTT. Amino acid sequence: CASSQVPGYNQPQHF.

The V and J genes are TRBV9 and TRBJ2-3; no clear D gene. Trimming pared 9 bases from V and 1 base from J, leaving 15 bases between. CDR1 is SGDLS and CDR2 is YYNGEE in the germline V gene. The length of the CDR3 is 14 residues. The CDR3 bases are TGTGCCACCAAAGAGGCGTTTGGCACAGATACGCAGTATTTT. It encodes CATKEAFGTDTQYF.

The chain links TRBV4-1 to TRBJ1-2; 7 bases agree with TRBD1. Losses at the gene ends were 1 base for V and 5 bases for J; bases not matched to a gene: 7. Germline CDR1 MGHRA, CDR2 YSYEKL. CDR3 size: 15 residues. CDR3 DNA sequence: TGCGCCAGCAGCCAAGGAGCAGGGACAGTTTATGGCTACACCTTC. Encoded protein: CASSQGAGTVYGYTF.

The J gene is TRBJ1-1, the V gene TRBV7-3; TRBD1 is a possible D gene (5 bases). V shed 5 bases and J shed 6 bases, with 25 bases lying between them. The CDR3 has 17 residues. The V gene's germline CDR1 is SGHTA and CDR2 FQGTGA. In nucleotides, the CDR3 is TGTGCCAGCAGCCCCCGGGGAGGGGAGGCGGAAAAACCTGAAGCTTTCTTT. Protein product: CASSPRGGEAEKPEAFF.

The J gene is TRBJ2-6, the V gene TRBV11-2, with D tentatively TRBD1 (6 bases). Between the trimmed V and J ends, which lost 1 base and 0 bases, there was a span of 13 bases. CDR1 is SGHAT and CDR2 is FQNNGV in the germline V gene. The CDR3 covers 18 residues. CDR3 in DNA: TGTGCCAGCAGCTTAGCCACAGGGCCCAGCTCTGGGGCCAACGTCCTGACTTTC. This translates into CASSLATGPSSGANVLTF.